This entry describes one T cell receptor beta chain. Its antigen remains unidentified. No base-level quality is on record; no much larger clone is a single base apart. This entry is derived from a study of cytomegalovirus exposure and HLA in healthy donors (dated by TCRdb to the late 2010s). About the full investigation: A later analysis indicated that the roughly 120 validation repertoires were generated on the platform also employed for the 700 or so repertoires of the first cohort. In addition to the first cohort of hundreds of subjects, a separate validation cohort of 120 different subjects was used. The aim of the study was to test whether cataloging public T cell receptors could identify signatures of past pathogen exposure. To predict cytomegalovirus infection status, the study brought together high-throughput TCR immunosequencing, statistical association of individual TCRs with disease status, and machine learning.

The CDR3 contains 15 residues, cysteine and phenylalanine counted. Only the CDR3 region is kept as DNA, spanning 45 bases read in frame from base 1. V drops 4 bases and J drops 3 bases, leaving 13 bases in between. Per the germline V gene (reference sequence), LNHDA is the CDR1 and SQIVND is the CDR2. Findings and caveats that apply to the study as a whole: Cytomegalovirus status was reported to be diagnosed by the classifier with high specificity and sensitivity in both the original and validation cohorts. Most TCR sequences were observed very rarely across donors, whereas some public TCRs were present in many individuals. In vitro tests confirmed that three of the cytomegalovirus-associated TCR beta chains recognize cytomegalovirus antigens. A later analysis had no HLA typing for the validation cohort, so co-occurrence there was scored across all 120 repertoires. A total of some 180 TCR beta chains were listed by the study as associated with cytomegalovirus. Subsequent analysis determined that TCRs grouped into clusters in the first cohort also showed a tendency toward co-occurrence across the roughly 120 validation repertoires, and about 93% of cluster scores exceeded 0. According to the authors, the approach could potentially be generalized to other disease states and immunological phenotypes.

Separate from the approximately 670-subject first cohort, the validation cohort of about 120 subjects was the group to which the donors belonged. The library was obtained by the immunoSEQ multiplex PCR assay. Per the original workflow: A statistical classification framework was built for diagnosing cytomegalovirus status from the catalog of TCR beta chain sequences. Drawn from immuneACCESS, this table holds only the in-frame rearrangements with V and J called that TCRdb kept. Clones are partly lost; checked studies trace under half to an unresolved V gene and leave the rest unexplained. V, J and clone size derive from that table, while D and trimming were established from the DNA sequence. Within this sample are about 190,000 clones, with approximately 80% of them counted one time only. Around 6.7% of the sample belongs to the ten largest clones.

The sequence was obtained from a man in his late teens or twenties in good health and CMV-seropositive. The sequenced sample consisted of PBMCs. The chain links TRBV19 with TRBJ1-5; 5 matching bases give a weak D call of TRBD1. The CDR3 region has the sequence CASSTSGGPNQPQHF. The nucleotide sequence reads as follows: TGTGCCAGTAGTACATCGGGGGGACCCAATCAGCCCCAGCATTTT.